Below, one TCR beta chain is given with its context. Its specificity is not known. The data stem from a study of shared clonotypes between healthy human individuals. Execution of the assay was at deep level. Clones were sequenced by immunoSEQ multiplex PCR, and TCRdb holds only the in-frame ones, with some missing. Found here are about 2.3 million clones, around 92% of them singletons; the top ten hold around 0.38%. Findings and limits, study-wide: Estimated richness values were generally larger in naive subsets than in memory subsets. In this cohort, only blood was sampled, and tissue repertoires likely differ.

The germline CDR1 and CDR2 sequences are SGDLS and YYNGEE. V lost 2 bases and J 4 bases, leaving 16 bases between the germline ends. The CDR3 totals 16 residues. Sequenced: naive CD4+ T cells from PBMCs. Subset described: CD45RA+ positively selected. V and J are TRBV9 and TRBJ2-1; TRBD2 might be the D (5 bases). This receptor was taken from a man between 18 and 35 years old in good health. Some clones in this sample may be carry-over from other donors' samples. The CDR3 reads CASSVAKAGKYNEQFF. In nucleotides, the CDR3 is TGTGCCAGCAGCGTCGCGAAGGCGGGCAAGTACAATGAGCAGTTCTTC.